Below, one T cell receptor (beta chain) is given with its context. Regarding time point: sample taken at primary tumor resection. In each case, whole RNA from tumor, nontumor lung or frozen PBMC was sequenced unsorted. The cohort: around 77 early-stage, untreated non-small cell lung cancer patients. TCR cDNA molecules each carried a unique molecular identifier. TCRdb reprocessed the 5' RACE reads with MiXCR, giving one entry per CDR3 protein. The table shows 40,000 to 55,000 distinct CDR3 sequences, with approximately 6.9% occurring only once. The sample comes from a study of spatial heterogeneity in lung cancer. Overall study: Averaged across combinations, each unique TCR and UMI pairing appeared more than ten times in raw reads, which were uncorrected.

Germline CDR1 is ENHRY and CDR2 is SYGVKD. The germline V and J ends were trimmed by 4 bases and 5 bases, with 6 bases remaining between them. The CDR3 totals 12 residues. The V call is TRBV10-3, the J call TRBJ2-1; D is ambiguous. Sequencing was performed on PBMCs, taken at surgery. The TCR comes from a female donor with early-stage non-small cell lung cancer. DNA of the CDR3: TGTGCCATCAGTGTCCGGGACAATGAGCAGTTCTTC. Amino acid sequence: CAISVRDNEQFF.